This T cell receptor (beta chain) was captured by sequencing in a study of shared clonotypes between healthy human individuals (TCRdb year 2020). Some background on the complete study: The cohort included a few men and a couple of women between 18 and 49 years of age. For each donor, three plates each were used for CD4 naive and CD4 memory, two plates were used for CD8 naive, and one plate was used for CD8 memory. Blood TCR repertoires of five healthy adults were deeply sequenced to estimate repertoire size and the extent of clonotype sharing between individuals. Different laboratories and diverse techniques were used to prepare libraries and sequence TCR repertoires, to increase sequencing depth and limit assay-specific biases. Between about 0.85 and 10 billion PBMCs per donor were obtained by leukapheresis.

Concerning this clone: No cognate antigen has been identified for it. No much larger clone is present one base from it, and per-base qualities are unavailable.

Its CDR3 holds 14 amino acids, cysteine through phenylalanine. Just the 42-base CDR3 DNA is kept, in frame starting at base 1. Reading the germline V gene (reference sequence) gives CDR1 PRHDT and CDR2 FYEKMQ. Deletion took 3 bases off V and 1 base off J, with a span of 7 bases between the germline ends. Using the deep immunoSEQ assay, TCR CDR3 regions were amplified from genomic DNA by multiplex PCR. Genomic DNA extracted from each cell subset was distributed evenly over all wells of several immunoSEQ 96-well plates, and each plate served as one replicate. For sorted subsets, each replicate PCR was loaded with 150 to 250 ng genomic DNA, equivalent to approximately 33,000 T cell genomes. Purified libraries were measured with a Qubit 3.0 fluorometer, size-checked on a Bioanalyzer 2100, and measured again with the KAPA Library Quantification kit. Every immunoSEQ 96-well plate was sequenced on a dedicated single-read 150-cycle Illumina NextSeq 550 flow cell. In the authors' own workflow: Because the immunoSEQ output held only junctional sequences and lacked quality scores, the filtering could not match the filtering applied to full-length reads. To assign V/J genes and CDR3, sequences were annotated using PyIR, a Python wrapper for IgBLAST v1.9, with IMGT germline references. Reads were removed for weak V/J assignments (E-value above 1e-6), missing CDR3, stop codons, out-of-frame junctions, or ambiguous translated residues. A V3J clonotype was defined by an identical inferred V gene, J gene, and CDR3 amino acid sequence. Percentage overlap between repertoires was computed as shared unique clonotypes divided by the size of the smaller repertoire. Richness of each repertoire was evaluated using RTK rarefaction, the Chao1 estimator, and Recon v2.1 estimates of unobserved clonotypes. Generation probabilities were computed with OLGA for all TCRbeta clonotypes obtained by the gDNA method from several donors. The source is immuneACCESS, and TCRdb retained only in-frame sequences with V and J called. Part of the clones is not carried over; for the studies checked, unresolved V genes explain less than half of this, and the remainder is unexplained. V, J and clone size derive from that table, while D and trimming were established from the DNA sequence. The sample profile shows roughly 650,000 clones; approximately 96% of them were found once. The ten largest account for more than 0.085% of the sample.

The investigation overall reported the following: Pairwise subsampling indicated that sequencing depth was expected to affect the degree of clonotype sharing among donors. The genetic and exposure-history diversity represented was limited by the small number of donors. Only blood was sampled, and tissue TCR repertoires likely differ from those in blood. Rarefaction of sorted-subset datasets indicated incomplete sequencing despite the large sequencing depth. Clonotypes shared by all four sorted-subset donors showed higher generation probabilities than non-shared clonotypes. About 5% of naive CD4, 3.5% of naive CD8, roughly 2.5% of memory CD4, and around 0.42% of memory CD8 clonotypes were shared across several donors. Estimated clonotype richness was generally larger for naive than for memory subsets.

For the CD8 naive samples, CD45RO-negative cells were positively selected for CCR7, yielding a CD45RA+CCR7+ population from which TemRA cells were excluded. The donors were healthy, HIV-negative adults who had no recently reported acute infections or vaccinations. Every donor was a Caucasian adult residing in Nashville, Tennessee, USA. Blood was obtained by leukapheresis, after which PBMCs were separated by Ficoll-Histopaque density gradient centrifugation and cryopreserved in liquid nitrogen vapor phase. Analytical flow cytometry was used to check the purity and quantity of every magnetically sorted T cell population. Genomic DNA was isolated from every sorted fraction and measured by UV absorbance on a Nanodrop 2000c.

The origin of this receptor is a woman in her 30s in good health. What was sequenced was naive CD8+ T cells sorted from blood. In light of the paper, this sample's cell subset or site label describes: CD45RA+CCR7+. Rearrangement joined TRBV13 to TRBJ1-5; the D gene cannot be resolved reliably. CDR3 loop: CASSFGSSNQPQHF. Here is the DNA: TGTGCCAGCAGCTTTGGGAGCAGCAATCAGCCCCAGCATTTT.